This TCR beta chain appears in the sequencing data of a study of blood T cell repertoires in COVID-19. Study-level information: PBMCs, B-cell-depleted T cells, or T cells provided the cDNA or gDNA that made up the material.

In the original processing: Amplification from reference gene primers served as the basis for estimated nucleated cell counts. Using immunoSEQ multiplex PCR, the repertoire was profiled, and TCRdb retains in-frame clones only, with some absent. Clonal size and the V and J genes are those of that table, whereas D and trimming came from the DNA. This table has approximately 440,000 clones, around 89% appearing once. Seattle patients were enrolled while actively infected and followed longitudinally. Germline assignment: CDR1 LNHDA and CDR2 SQIVND (reference sequence). This CDR3 spans 13 amino acids. V was cut by 6 bases and J by 0 bases, with 8 bases left in between. The table lists this clone with a few counts. This sample also contains other DNA sequences that code for the same CDR3.

The chain joins TRBV19 to TRBJ1-1; possibly TRBD1 for D (6 bases). The source material was peripheral blood. The TCR sequence derives from a woman aged 45-60 years with COVID-19, enrolled during active disease. CDR3 bases: TGTGCCAGTAGCAGGACAGTGAACACTGAAGCTTTCTTT. This sequence encodes CASSRTVNTEAFF.